This T cell receptor (beta chain) originates from a study of T cell repertoires in cytomegalovirus infection. The wider study: Recently identified HLA-C-restricted CMV epitopes and well-studied HLA-B-restricted CMV epitopes were used by the study. It can be stated that public TCR beta signatures indicated CMV infection as well as a matching HLA type.

In TCRdb, the reads were re-called with MiXCR into one record per CDR3 protein. The repertoire holds 640,000 or so distinct CDR3 sequences, with about 30% as singletons. This CDR3 region has 17 residues. The ends lost 4 bases at V and 7 bases at J; junction bases unmatched: 16. Germline V gives CDR1 MNHNY, CDR2 SVGAGI (reference sequence). Whole-study results and caveats: Individuals carrying CMV plus the relevant HLA were identified by cumulative frequency of public TCR beta families. HLA-C-restricted CMV clonotypes gave the most frequent clonotype in two of eight donors.

A word on this clonotype: No antigen is known for it.

The sequence was collected from a human donor in good health (CMV status not recorded). Some clones in this sample may be carry-over from other donors' samples. The sequencing used cultured PBMCs, collected from culture after CMV antigen stimulation. The chain recombines TRBV6-6 with TRBJ2-1, with 7 nucleotides matching TRBD2. The CDR3 reads CASSWVGTTDRKNEQFF. CDR3 bases: TGTGCCAGCAGTTGGGTAGGGACTACCGACCGGAAGAATGAGCAGTTCTTC.